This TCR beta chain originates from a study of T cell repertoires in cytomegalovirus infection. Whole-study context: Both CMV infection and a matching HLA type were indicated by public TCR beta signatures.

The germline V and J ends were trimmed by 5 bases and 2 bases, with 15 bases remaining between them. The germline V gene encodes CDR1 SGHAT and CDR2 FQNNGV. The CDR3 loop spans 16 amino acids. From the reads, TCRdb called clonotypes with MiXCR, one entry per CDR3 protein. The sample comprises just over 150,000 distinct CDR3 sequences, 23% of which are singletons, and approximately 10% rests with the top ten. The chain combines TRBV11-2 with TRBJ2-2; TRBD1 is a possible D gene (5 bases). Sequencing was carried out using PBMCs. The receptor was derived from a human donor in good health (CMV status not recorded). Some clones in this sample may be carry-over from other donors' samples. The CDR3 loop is CASSHDARGNTGELFF. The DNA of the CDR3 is TGTGCCAGCAGCCATGACGCTAGGGGAAACACCGGGGAGCTGTTTTTT.